The rows below give T cell receptor beta chains drawn from one sample of a study of blood T cell repertoires in COVID-19. Sequencing was performed with immunoSEQ multiplex PCR; in TCRdb, only in-frame clones are kept and a portion is missing. The sample has more than 150,000 clones, 80% to 90% seen once. The sample taken for sequencing was peripheral blood. These receptors originate from a woman aged 50 to 60 with acute or convalescent COVID-19. The CDR3 runs from the conserved cysteine through the conserved F or W. D genes are given only for firm matches. Clone size, where shown, is once, few, many, or a class for clones that have expanded.

j_call: TRBJ2-1; v_call: TRBV27; d_call: TRBD2; clone_size: once; cdr3_nt: TGTGCCAGCAGTTTGAGACTAGCGTCCGGGGGGCAGTTCTTC; cdr3_aa: CASSLRLASGGQFF
j_call: TRBJ1-1; v_call: TRBV28; d_call: TRBD1; clone_size: NA; cdr3_nt: TGTGCCAGCAGTTCTCCGGACAGGGCCTCTGGAGCTTTCTTT; cdr3_aa: CASSSPDRASGAFF
j_call: TRBJ2-7; v_call: TRBV10-3; d_call: NA; clone_size: NA; cdr3_nt: TGTGCCATCAGGAGCCCTATGGCGCGGGAGCAGTACTTC; cdr3_aa: CAIRSPMAREQYF
j_call: TRBJ1-1; v_call: TRBV28; d_call: NA; clone_size: NA; cdr3_nt: TGTGCCAGCAGCCCAGAAGGGGTGGCTGAAGCTTTCTTT; cdr3_aa: CASSPEGVAEAFF
j_call: TRBJ1-2; v_call: TRBV28; d_call: NA; clone_size: NA; cdr3_nt: TGTGCCAGCACCAACGGCAGGGACTATGGCTACACCTTC; cdr3_aa: CASTNGRDYGYTF
j_call: TRBJ1-6; v_call: TRBV4-3; d_call: NA; clone_size: once; cdr3_nt: TGCGCCAGCAGCCAAGCTAAAACTCTTAATTCACCCCTCCACTTT; cdr3_aa: CASSQAKTLNSPLHF
j_call: TRBJ1-2; v_call: TRBV5-1; d_call: NA; clone_size: NA; cdr3_nt: TGCGCCAGCAGCTTGGTTGGGGGCTCTTATGGCTACACCTTC; cdr3_aa: CASSLVGGSYGYTF
j_call: TRBJ2-7; v_call: TRBV29-1; d_call: NA; clone_size: NA; cdr3_nt: TGCAGCGTTGTATATGGCGGCCACAGGGCCCTAGACGAGCAGTACTTC; cdr3_aa: CSVVYGGHRALDEQYF
j_call: TRBJ2-7; v_call: TRBV9; d_call: TRBD1; clone_size: NA; cdr3_nt: TGTGCCAGCAGCCCAGCGGGACAGGGAGGCTCCTACGAGCAGTACTTC; cdr3_aa: CASSPAGQGGSYEQYF
j_call: TRBJ2-5; v_call: TRBV7-2; d_call: NA; clone_size: NA; cdr3_nt: TGTGCCAGCAGCTCCACTATTCAAGAGACCCAGTACTTC; cdr3_aa: CASSSTIQETQYF
j_call: TRBJ2-7; v_call: TRBV7-2; d_call: NA; clone_size: NA; cdr3_nt: TGTGCCAGCAGCTTAGTAGTGCTGGGAGGATACAACGAGCAGTACTTC; cdr3_aa: CASSLVVLGGYNEQYF